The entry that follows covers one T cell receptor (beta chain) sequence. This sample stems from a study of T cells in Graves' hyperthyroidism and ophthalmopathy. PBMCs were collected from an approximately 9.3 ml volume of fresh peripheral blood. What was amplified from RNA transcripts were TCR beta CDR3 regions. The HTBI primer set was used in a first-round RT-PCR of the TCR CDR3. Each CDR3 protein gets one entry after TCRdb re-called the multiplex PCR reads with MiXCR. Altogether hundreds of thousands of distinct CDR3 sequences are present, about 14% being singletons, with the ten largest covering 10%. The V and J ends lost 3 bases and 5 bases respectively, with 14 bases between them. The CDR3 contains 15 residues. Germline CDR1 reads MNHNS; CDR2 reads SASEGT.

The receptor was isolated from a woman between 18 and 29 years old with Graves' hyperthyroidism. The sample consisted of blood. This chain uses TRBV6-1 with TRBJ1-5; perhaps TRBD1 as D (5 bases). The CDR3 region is CASSEGGGAHQPQHF. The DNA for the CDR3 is TGTGCCAGCAGTGAGGGAGGAGGGGCCCATCAGCCCCAGCATTTT.